The T cell receptor (beta chain) described here comes from a study of early T cells in non-severe SARS-CoV-2 infection. Whole-study context: Whole-blood bulk RNA, unsorted, was sequenced, and chains were unpaired.

As for this clonotype: What it binds is unknown.

Study-level findings and limits: Anti-spike CD8 responses were favored by VDJdb matching, which missed private and CD4 specificities.

Each cDNA molecule carried a unique molecular identifier. TCRdb reanalysed the 5' RACE reads using MiXCR and keeps one entry per CDR3 protein. The top ten clones hold roughly 6.4% of a sample with about 98,000 distinct CDR3 sequences, around an eighth of them seen once. In germline, CDR1 is SGHTA, CDR2 FQGNSA. This CDR3 contains 14 residues. Trimming shortened V by 7 bases and J by 6 bases, and 18 bases separated the two germline ends. This TCR came from an adult who was a healthcare worker with PCR-confirmed SARS-CoV-2 infection or an uninfected control (not recorded which). This chain links TRBV7-2 with TRBJ1-2; the D gene is possibly TRBD1 (6 bases). The sequencing input was whole blood. The CDR3 DNA sequence: TGTGCCAGCACCTCCCCCGGGGGCGCTGATGGCTACACCTTC. This encodes CASTSPGGADGYTF. Combining the CDR3 with reference TRBV7-2 and TRBJ1-2 gives the whole variable domain GAGVSQSPSNKVTEKGKDVELRCDPISGHTALYWYRQSLGQGLEFLIYFQGNSAPDKSGLPSDRFSAERTGGSVSTLTIQRTQQEDSAVYLCASTSPGGADGYTFGSGTRLTVV.